These 25 T cell receptor beta chains came from one sample sequenced in a study of early T cells in non-severe SARS-CoV-2 infection. In TCRdb, the 5' RACE reads were re-called with MiXCR into one record per CDR3 protein. The repertoire holds tens of thousands of distinct CDR3 sequences, about 5% seen once, with 10% to 14% in the top ten. Material: whole blood. These receptors were collected from an adult who was a healthcare worker with PCR-confirmed SARS-CoV-2 infection or an uninfected control (not recorded which).

There are many counts of this clonotype. This rearrangement joins TRBV7-9 to TRBJ2-4; D call uncertain. From germline, CDR1 is SEHNR and CDR2 FQNEAQ (reference sequence). The ends were cut back, 0 bases at V and 3 bases at J, with 6 bases in the middle. The CDR3 is made up of 14 amino acids. CDR3 loop: CASSLAGSKNIQYF. CDR3 nucleotides: TGTGCCAGCAGCTTAGCAGGCAGCAAAAACATTCAGTACTTC.

This clonotype was seen at least ten times. This chain uses TRBV10-1 with TRBJ2-1; D ambiguous. The germline V and J ends were trimmed by 3 bases and 2 bases, with 5 bases remaining between them. This CDR3 region has 13 residues. Germline-derived CDR1 and CDR2 are WNHNN and SYGVQD (reference sequence). The CDR3, as DNA: TGCGCCAGCAGTGATGGGACCTACAATGAGCAGTTCTTC. This gives the protein CASSDGTYNEQFF.

This clonotype turned up a few times. The genes are TRBV7-9 and TRBJ1-4, with 12 bases identical to TRBD1. This CDR3 has 14 residues. CDR1 SEHNR and CDR2 FQNEAQ come from the germline V gene (reference sequence). The junction had 3 bases not matched to a gene; V was cut back by 5 bases and J by 8 bases. This chain's CDR3 is CASSGDRGREKLFF. CDR3 coding DNA: TGTGCCAGCAGCGGGGACAGGGGGCGCGAAAAACTGTTTTTT. The full variable domain, its missing parts supplied by reference TRBV7-9 and TRBJ1-4, is DTGVSQNPRHKITKRGQNVTFRCDPISEHNRLYWYRQTLGQGPEFLTYFQNEAQLEKSRLLSDRFSAERPKGSFSTLEIQRTEQGDSAMYLCASSGDRGREKLFFGSGTQLSVL.

This clonotype was counted ten times or more. The V gene is TRBV12-3 or TRBV12-4, the J gene TRBJ2-1; no definite D call. CDR3 length: 16 amino acids. V lost 1 base and J 2 bases, leaving 12 bases between the germline ends. CDR3 nucleotide sequence: TGTGCCAGCAGTTTAGGCGGCAGGAATGCCTACAATGAGCAGTTCTTC. Its protein product is CASSLGGRNAYNEQFF.

This clonotype showed up many times. The chain combines TRBV7-2 with TRBJ1-2, with D unclear. The germline V gene encodes CDR1 SGHTA and CDR2 FQGNSA. V was clipped by 1 base and J by 1 base, with 7 bases between them. This CDR3 is built from 14 residues. The DNA of the CDR3 is TGTGCCAGCAGCTTAGATCGGAATAACTATGGCTACACCTTC. It encodes CASSLDRNNYGYTF.

This clonotype was found a few times. The chain uses TRBV29-1 and TRBJ2-7; a weak D match, TRBD1 (5 bases). Germline lookup yields CDR1 SQVTM and CDR2 ANQGSEA. The length of the CDR3 is 14 residues. Trimming removed 3 bases at V and 3 bases at J, with 15 bases between. The CDR3 nucleotides read TGCAGCGTTGAGGAAGGGGCGTGGGACTACGAGCAGTACTTC. Protein product: CSVEEGAWDYEQYF.

V and J are TRBV12-3 or TRBV12-4 and TRBJ2-1; the D gene is possibly TRBD2 (5 bases). CDR3 length: 13 residues. V lost 6 bases, J lost 9 bases, and 15 bases lay in between. DNA for the CDR3: TGTGCCAGCAGCCCCGAGGGTCTGGGTGAGCAGTTCTTC. Amino acids: CASSPEGLGEQFF.

V and J are TRBV7-9 and TRBJ1-2; D is uncertain. Germline V lookup: CDR1 SEHNR, CDR2 FQNEAQ (reference sequence). Trimming removed 8 bases at V and 4 bases at J, with 11 bases between. This CDR3 comprises 12 residues. In nucleotides, the CDR3 is TGTGCCAGCGCCGGCACCGGCTATGGCTACACCTTC. Its translation is CASAGTGYGYTF. Full variable domain (remainder filled in from reference TRBV7-9 and TRBJ1-2): DTGVSQNPRHKITKRGQNVTFRCDPISEHNRLYWYRQTLGQGPEFLTYFQNEAQLEKSRLLSDRFSAERPKGSFSTLEIQRTEQGDSAMYLCASAGTGYGYTFGSGTRLTVV.

The V call is TRBV7-2, the J call TRBJ2-3; TRBD2 agrees at 10 bases. CDR3 length: 18 amino acids. Germline CDR1 reads SGHTA; CDR2 reads FQGNSA. V gave up 0 bases and J gave up 0 bases; unmatched junction bases: 6. CDR3 DNA sequence: TGTGCCAGCAGCTTAGCGGCTAGCGGGGGAGTAAGCACAGATACGCAGTATTTT. It encodes CASSLAASGGVSTDTQYF.

This clonotype was seen a handful of times. The chain employs TRBV20-1 and TRBJ1-1, with D perhaps matching TRBD1 (6 bases). This CDR3 is built from 15 residues. Germline V lookup: CDR1 DFQATT, CDR2 SNEGSKA (reference sequence). V lost 2 bases and J lost 0, with 13 bases in between. The CDR3 sequence: CSARKLGQMNTEAFF. The CDR3, as DNA: TGCAGTGCTAGAAAGTTAGGACAGATGAACACTGAAGCTTTCTTT.

This clonotype was counted at least ten times. The chain employs TRBV10-3 and TRBJ1-4; no definite D call. In germline, CDR1 is ENHRY, CDR2 SYGVKD. This CDR3 contains 14 residues. V lost 4 bases, J lost 5 bases, and 11 bases lay in between. The CDR3 protein is CAISGGHQNEKLFF. The CDR3 bases are TGTGCCATCAGTGGGGGTCACCAAAATGAAAAACTGTTTTTT.

This clonotype was seen a handful of times. This sequence joins TRBV20-1 and TRBJ2-3; 8 bases fit TRBD2. The germline V gene encodes CDR1 DFQATT and CDR2 SNEGSKA (reference sequence). The CDR3 sequence is 14 residues long. CDR3 coding DNA: TGCAGCACTCAAGCGGGAGTAAGAGCAGATACGCAGTATTTT. It yields the protein CSTQAGVRADTQYF.

This chain uses TRBV27 with TRBJ2-1, with D maybe TRBD1 (6 bases). V dropped 5 bases and J dropped 2 bases, with 13 bases sitting between them. CDR1 and CDR2 (germline): MNHEY, SMNVEV (reference sequence). The CDR3 contains 15 residues. The CDR3 here is CASSPRGTTYNEQFF. The DNA of the CDR3 is TGTGCCAGCAGTCCCAGGGGAACCACCTACAATGAGCAGTTCTTC.

This clonotype is large within its sample. The chain couples TRBV9 to TRBJ1-3; 7 bases line up with TRBD1. This CDR3 is 15 amino acids long. Germline V gene data show CDR1 as SGDLS and CDR2 as YYNGEE. Unmatched junction bases numbered 5, after V lost 4 bases and J lost 1 base. The CDR3 nucleotides read TGTGCCAGCAGCCTCCGACAGGGATCTGGAAACACCATATATTTT. Residues: CASSLRQGSGNTIYF. Supplemented by reference TRBV9 and TRBJ1-3, the full variable domain reads DSGVTQTPKHLITATGQRVTLRCSPRSGDLSVYWYQQSLDQGLQFLIQYYNGEERAKGNILERFSAQQFPDLHSELNLSSLELGDSALYFCASSLRQGSGNTIYFGEGSWLTVV.

In this sample, this clonotype turned up many times. The V call is TRBV2, the J call TRBJ1-5; D remains ambiguous. The CDR3 covers 14 residues. Between the trimmed V and J ends, which lost 4 bases and 0 bases, there was a span of 7 bases. Germline V gene lookup returns CDR1 SNHLY and CDR2 FYNNEI. CDR3 sequence reads: CASSGGYSNQPQHF. CDR3 DNA: TGTGCCAGCAGTGGCGGGTATAGCAATCAGCCCCAGCATTTT.

This clonotype was counted ten times or more. The genes are TRBV20-1 and TRBJ1-6; the D is unclear. From germline, CDR1 is DFQATT and CDR2 SNEGSKA (reference sequence). The CDR3 has 14 residues. Between the trimmed V and J ends, which lost 6 bases and 8 bases, there was a span of 17 bases. Written as DNA, the CDR3 is TGCAGTGCCGTCGAGGCGGGGATCCATTCACCCCTCCACTTT. Its translation is CSAVEAGIHSPLHF.

This clonotype was seen only a few times. V and J are TRBV29-1 and TRBJ1-1; the D gene is possibly TRBD1 (5 bases). This CDR3 is 16 amino acids long. V lost 4 bases and J lost 1, with 19 bases in between. Per germline, CDR1 SQVTM and CDR2 ANQGSEA. CDR3 sequence reads: CSVVLSLNRTNTEAFF. CDR3 DNA: TGCAGCGTTGTACTAAGCTTAAACAGGACGAACACTGAAGCTTTCTTT.

In this sample, this clonotype turned up many times. The chain links TRBV5-1 to TRBJ2-7; the D gene is possibly TRBD1 (5 bases). Looked up from germline, CDR1 is SGHRS and CDR2 is YFSETQ. The CDR3 has 14 amino acids. V lost 0 bases, J lost 2 bases, and 9 bases lay in between. The chain's CDR3 is CASSLGRTPYEQYF. In DNA form, the CDR3 reads TGCGCCAGCAGCTTGGGACGGACACCCTACGAGCAGTACTTC.

The table lists this clonotype with many counts. The chain has TRBV28 and TRBJ2-7; D is ambiguous. CDR3 length: 11 amino acids. Germline CDR1 and CDR2: MDHEN and SYDVKM. V lost 5 bases to trimming and J lost 3 bases, with 5 bases between them. CDR3 sequence: CASSRFYEQYF. CDR3 nucleotides: TGTGCCAGCAGTCGCTTCTACGAGCAGTACTTC. Full variable domain (outside the CDR3, taken from reference TRBV28 and TRBJ2-7): DVKVTQSSRYLVKRTGEKVFLECVQDMDHENMFWYRQDPGLGLRLIYFSYDVKMKEKGDIPEGYSVSREKKERFSLILESASTNQTSMYLCASSRFYEQYFGPGTRLTVT.

In its sample, this clonotype was seen many times. The V gene is TRBV4-3, the J gene TRBJ2-2; 10 bases align to TRBD1. Germline-derived CDR1 and CDR2 are LGHNA and YSLEER. The CDR3 runs to 19 residues. After removal of 0 bases from V and 4 bases from J, the junction contained 11 bases not matched to a gene. CDR3 sequence (DNA): TGCGCCAGCAGCCAAGATTTGACAGGGGGCAACATCGGCACCGGGGAGCTGTTTTTT. Amino acid sequence: CASSQDLTGGNIGTGELFF.

This clonotype was seen more than once but under ten times. This chain's CDR3 is CASSLEGAGTEAFF. The CDR3 DNA reads as TGTGCCAGCAGTTTGGAGGGGGCAGGCACTGAAGCTTTCTTT. The chain recombines TRBV6-2 or TRBV6-3 with TRBJ1-1; 7 bases line up with TRBD1. From germline, CDR1 is MNHEY and CDR2 SVGEGT. V shed 4 bases and J 4 bases; nucleotides not matched to a gene: 6. This CDR3 is built from 14 residues.

This clonotype was picked up a small number of times. The V and J genes are TRBV5-1 and TRBJ2-2; 9 bases agree with TRBD1. Germline V gene lookup returns CDR1 SGHRS and CDR2 YFSETQ. V trimming: 4 bases; J trimming: 5 bases; junction bases outside the gene matches: 6. This CDR3 region has 15 residues. The CDR3 nucleotides read TGCGCCAGCAGCAACTCCGGGACAGGGACCGGGGAGCTGTTTTTT. Protein: CASSNSGTGTGELFF. Complete variable domain (other parts from reference TRBV5-1 and TRBJ2-2): KAGVTQTPRYLIKTRGQQVTLSCSPISGHRSVSWYQQTPGQGLQFLFEYFSETQRNKGNFPGRFSGRQFSNSRSEMNVSTLELGDSALYLCASSNSGTGTGELFFGEGSRLTVL.

In this sample, this clonotype turned up a few times. J is TRBJ2-1 and V is TRBV6-6; D may be TRBD1 (5 bases). Germline values: CDR1 MNHNY, CDR2 SVGAGI (reference sequence). Deletions cut 5 bases from V and 11 bases from J, with 10 bases between. The CDR3 runs to 11 residues. The CDR3 is CASSKDKKQFF. DNA of the CDR3: TGTGCCAGCAGTAAGGACAAGAAGCAGTTCTTC.

This clonotype came up many times. The genes are TRBV6-1 and TRBJ1-5; a possible D gene is TRBD1 (6 bases). CDR3 length: 14 amino acids. Germline CDR1 is MNHNS and CDR2 is SASEGT. Trimming took off 3 bases at V and 4 bases at J, with 10 bases between the two ends. The DNA of the CDR3 is TGTGCCAGCAGTGACGGACAGTTAAATCAGCCCCAGCATTTT. Amino acid sequence: CASSDGQLNQPQHF.

V is TRBV6-4 and J is TRBJ1-1; D is unresolved. Trimming took off 6 bases at V and 5 bases at J, with 13 bases between the two ends. The CDR3 runs to 13 residues. Germline V lookup: CDR1 MRHNA, CDR2 SNTAGT. CDR3 DNA sequence: TGTGCCAGCAGCCTCAATCGGATTACTGAAGCTTTCTTT. Its translation is CASSLNRITEAFF.